The source of this TCR beta chain is a study of blood T cell repertoires in COVID-19. Study in general: Some COVID-19 samples were acute and others convalescent; all came from the United States, Italy and Spain.

Authors' analysis steps: Reference gene primer amplification gave nucleated cell count estimates. TCRdb keeps only in-frame clones here, not all; method: immunoSEQ multiplex PCR. The D gene and trimming were derived from the DNA, and the V and J assignments and clone size from that table. The table includes under 300,000 clones, more than 70% detected once. The CDR3 totals 15 residues. Trimming took 5 bases from V and 1 from J, leaving 13 bases between them. Germline V gene sequence: CDR1 SGDLS, CDR2 YYNGEE. Sequenced sample: peripheral blood. The origin of this receptor is a woman aged 40 to 55 who had recovered from COVID-19. The chain is built from TRBV9 and TRBJ1-3; D unresolved. CDR3 region: CASSARTESGNTIYF. The CDR3 nucleotides read TGTGCCAGCAGTGCCCGTACAGAGTCTGGAAACACCATATATTTT.